The TCR beta chain under discussion was sequenced for a study of type 1 regulatory T cells. Study context: T-allo10 is an in vitro-generated, Tr1-enriched CD4 T cell product specific for alloantigen.

CDR1 SGHTA and CDR2 FQGNSA come from the germline V gene. The CDR3 totals 13 residues. V lost 1 base and J 4 bases, leaving 8 bases between the germline ends. Whole-study findings and limits: Tr1 cells had a more restricted TCR repertoire than non-Tr1 cells.

A single record per CDR3 protein comes from TCRdb applying MiXCR to the reads. The sample yields about 39,000 distinct CDR3 sequences, 9% to 15% seen once. Comment on this clonotype: Its antigen is currently unknown.

The chain recombines TRBV7-2 with TRBJ2-7; D gene uncertain. The receptor was derived from a human donor in good health. The source material was cultured non-Tr1 T cells, either the whole culture or a sorted T cell fraction (not recorded which). The CDR3, as DNA: TGTGCCAGCAGCTTAGACGCAATTTACGAGCAGTACTTC. Amino acids: CASSLDAIYEQYF.